The 24 T cell receptor beta chains below all came from one sample that was sequenced in a study of shared clonotypes between healthy human individuals. TCRdb's table, derived via immunoSEQ multiplex PCR, lists solely in-frame clones and lacks some. The repertoire holds 2 million to 3 million clones, with around 90% as singletons. The specimen sequenced was naive CD4+ T cells sorted from blood. Sample subset: CD45RA+ positively selected. The receptors stem from a man younger than 35 in good health.

The chain links TRBV11-2 to TRBJ2-3, with D unclear. Germline V gene data show CDR1 as SGHAT and CDR2 as FQNNGV. The CDR3 is made up of 12 amino acids. V dropped 3 bases and J dropped 6 bases, with 7 bases sitting between them. The CDR3: CASSFIGDTQYF. CDR3 coding DNA: TGTGCCAGCAGCTTTATCGGGGATACGCAGTATTTT.

The rearrangement links TRBV19 to TRBJ1-6; no definite D call. The CDR3 is 15 residues long. The germline V gene encodes CDR1 LNHDA and CDR2 SQIVND (reference sequence). Trimming took 6 bases from V and 6 from J, leaving 15 bases between them. The CDR3 coding sequence is TGTGCCAGTAGCGTACTCTCATTACCTAATTCACCCCTCCACTTT. Its translation: CASSVLSLPNSPLHF.

This chain connects TRBV5-1 to TRBJ2-3; 12 bases match TRBD2. The trim removed 8 bases at V and 6 bases at J, leaving 7 bases unmatched. The CDR3 loop spans 14 amino acids. Germline V gene sequence: CDR1 SGHRS, CDR2 YFSETQ. Here the CDR3 DNA reads TGCGCCAGTTCTGGACTAGCGGGGAGGGATACGCAGTATTTT. Protein: CASSGLAGRDTQYF.

This chain connects TRBV5-1 to TRBJ2-1; 10 bases fit TRBD2. J was trimmed by 6 bases and V by 4 bases; bases with no gene match: 7. The CDR3 has 15 residues. Per germline, CDR1 SGHRS and CDR2 YFSETQ. The CDR3 nucleotides read TGCGCCAGCAGCGAAACTAGCGGGGCAACCAATGAGCAGTTCTTC. Protein sequence: CASSETSGATNEQFF.

This rearrangement joins TRBV2 to TRBJ1-3; maybe TRBD1 (5 bases). Germline V CDR1 and CDR2: SNHLY, FYNNEI. This CDR3 has 13 residues. V was cut by 11 bases and J by 0 bases, with 11 bases left in between. CDR3 DNA: TGTGCCCTCCGAGACAGCTCTGGAAACACCATATATTTT. Protein: CALRDSSGNTIYF.

The rearrangement joins TRBV7-2 to TRBJ2-1, with 7 bases lining up with TRBD2. CDR3 length equals 15 residues. In germline, CDR1 is SGHTA, CDR2 FQGNSA. Trimming cost V 1 base and J 10 bases; bases outside gene matches: 10. The CDR3 nucleotides read TGTGCCAGCAGCTTAGACCGGGGGAGCGGGGCCGAGCAGTTCTTC. It codes for CASSLDRGSGAEQFF.

V is TRBV30 and J is TRBJ2-7, with no clear D. V was clipped by 7 bases and J by 3 bases, with 19 bases between them. Germline lookup yields CDR1 GTSNPN and CDR2 SVGIG (reference sequence). This CDR3 has 14 amino acids. The CDR3 spells CASSVRSNLYEQYF. For the CDR3, the DNA is TGTGCCTCTTCGGTGAGGTCAAACCTCTACGAGCAGTACTTC.

The genes are TRBV11-3 and TRBJ2-5; 12 nucleotides align to TRBD2. Germline CDR1 SGHNT, CDR2 YENEEA. Trimming removed 1 base from V and 3 bases from J; junction bases left unmatched: 6. The CDR3 contains 17 residues. CDR3 sequence: CASSLGTSGNGKETQYF. The DNA of the CDR3 is TGTGCCAGCAGCTTAGGGACTAGCGGGAACGGAAAAGAGACCCAGTACTTC.

J is TRBJ2-7 and V is TRBV19, with D possibly TRBD1 on 7 matching bases. CDR3 size: 14 residues. V lost 4 bases to trimming and J lost 6 bases, with 16 bases between them. Germline assignment: CDR1 LNHDA and CDR2 SQIVND (reference sequence). CDR3 sequence reads: CASSTRDSGREQYF. DNA of the CDR3: TGTGCCAGTAGTACCCGGGACAGCGGGCGCGAGCAGTACTTC.

CDR3 in amino acids: CASSVDRGYEQYF. CDR3 DNA sequence: TGTGCCAGCAGCGTTGACAGGGGCTACGAGCAGTACTTC. The gene calls are TRBV7-2 and TRBJ2-7; 8 bases are a match to TRBD1. Germline trimming cut 5 bases from V and 3 bases from J; bases unmatched to any gene: 3. This CDR3 comprises 13 residues. CDR1 is SGHTA and CDR2 is FQGNSA in the germline V gene.

The sample holds one count of this clone. The rearrangement links TRBV5-1 to TRBJ1-1; D possibly corresponds to TRBD1 (6 bases). The CDR3 is 16 amino acids. Germline assignment: CDR1 SGHRS and CDR2 YFSETQ. V was trimmed by 3 bases and J by 0 bases, leaving 15 bases between them. CDR3 DNA sequence: TGCGCCAGCAGCTCACAGGGAAAGGGGTTGAACACTGAAGCTTTCTTT. Translated, it gives CASSSQGKGLNTEAFF.

The gene calls are TRBV5-1 and TRBJ2-5; 7 nucleotides align to TRBD1. The J call may be in error: the DNA end matches TRBJ2-7 better. The germline V gene has CDR1 SGHRS and CDR2 YFSETQ. The CDR3 covers 16 residues. The CDR3 is CASSNTGEEGRYEQYF. The CDR3 region has the DNA TGCGCCAGCAGCAATACAGGGGAAGAGGGGCGCTACGAGCAGTACTTC.

The V call is TRBV6-5, the J call TRBJ1-3; possible D gene TRBD1, 6 bases. Germline V gene sequence: CDR1 MNHEY, CDR2 SVGAGI. The CDR3 is 15 amino acids. V was trimmed by 5 bases and J by 4 bases, leaving 15 bases between them. For the CDR3, the DNA is TGTGCCAGCAGTAAAGGGGGGGATCGGGGAAACACCATATATTTT. This gives the protein CASSKGGDRGNTIYF.

The genes are TRBV4-3 and TRBJ2-1; the D gene is possibly TRBD1 (6 bases). CDR1 and CDR2 from the germline V gene are LGHNA and YSLEER. V lost 0 bases, J lost 6 bases, and 12 bases lay in between. This CDR3 region has 15 residues. The CDR3 sequence: CASSQESGQINEQFF. In DNA, the CDR3 is TGCGCCAGCAGCCAAGAATCCGGACAGATCAATGAGCAGTTCTTC.

V is TRBV7-2 and J is TRBJ2-1; a possible D gene is TRBD1 (5 bases). CDR3 length: 13 residues. V was clipped by 3 bases and J by 9 bases, with 12 bases between them. Germline lookup yields CDR1 SGHTA and CDR2 FQGNSA. CDR3 amino acids: CASSLGRLFEQFF. CDR3 in DNA: TGTGCCAGCAGCTTGGGGCGGCTCTTTGAGCAGTTCTTC.

V and J are TRBV10-3 and TRBJ2-5; D gene ambiguous. The CDR3 length is 14 residues. Trimming removed 6 bases at V and 3 bases at J, with 14 bases between. Germline V gives CDR1 ENHRY, CDR2 SYGVKD. CDR3 loop: CAISDWARKETQYF. The CDR3 DNA reads as TGTGCCATCAGCGATTGGGCGCGTAAAGAGACCCAGTACTTC.

Turning to this clone: Other DNA sequences of this sample code for an identical CDR3. The chain carries TRBV7-2 and TRBJ1-1; D call uncertain. From germline, CDR1 is SGHTA and CDR2 FQGNSA. The CDR3 has 13 residues. V lost 1 base and J 1 base, leaving 4 bases between the germline ends. CDR3 sequence reads: CASSLDSNTEAFF. In DNA form, the CDR3 reads TGTGCCAGCAGCTTAGACTCGAACACTGAAGCTTTCTTT.

V and J are TRBV2 and TRBJ1-6; D is uncertain. Germline V gene sequence: CDR1 SNHLY, CDR2 FYNNEI. Trimming shortened V by 6 bases and J by 9 bases, and 12 bases separated the two germline ends. The CDR3 length is 13 residues. The CDR3, as DNA: TGTGCCAGCAGAGAGGAGCCAAGTTCACCCCTCCACTTT. Encoded protein: CASREEPSSPLHF.

V gene TRBV19 combines with J gene TRBJ2-3; D may be TRBD2 (5 bases). CDR3 size: 14 residues. Germline lookup yields CDR1 LNHDA and CDR2 SQIVND (reference sequence). V was pared by 6 bases and J by 3 bases, with 13 bases between. CDR3 sequence reads: CASRAVGRTDTQYF. DNA of the CDR3: TGTGCCAGTAGAGCGGTTGGGAGAACAGATACGCAGTATTTT.

This chain links TRBV30 with TRBJ2-5; 8 bases fit TRBD2. With 3 bases clipped from V and 2 bases from J, the junction kept 5 bases outside the gene matches. CDR3 length equals 14 residues. Germline CDR1 GTSNPN, CDR2 SVGIG (reference sequence). DNA for the CDR3: TGTGCCTGGAGCCGACTAGCGAGACAAGAGACCCAGTACTTC. This gives the protein CAWSRLARQETQYF.

The J gene is TRBJ1-3, the V gene TRBV7-2, with a tentative D call TRBD1 (6 bases). V shed 5 bases and J shed 0 bases, with 20 bases lying between them. Germline-derived CDR1 and CDR2 are SGHTA and FQGNSA. The CDR3 has 18 amino acids. DNA of the CDR3: TGTGCCAGCAGCCCGGGGGGGCGGGCCATGGCCTCTGGAAACACCATATATTTT. This codes for CASSPGGRAMASGNTIYF.

CDR3 in amino acids: CASSLPWTGRKGDTEAFF. In DNA form, the CDR3 reads TGTGCCAGCAGCTTACCTTGGACAGGGAGAAAGGGTGACACTGAAGCTTTCTTT. The genes are TRBV7-2 and TRBJ1-1; 8 nucleotides align to TRBD1. After removal of 2 bases from V and 3 bases from J, the junction contained 14 bases not matched to a gene. Germline V gives CDR1 SGHTA, CDR2 FQGNSA. CDR3 length equals 18 residues.

The gene calls are TRBV30 and TRBJ2-1, with D unresolved. The ends were cut back, 6 bases at V and 5 bases at J, with 8 bases in the middle. Germline CDR1 GTSNPN, CDR2 SVGIG (reference sequence). CDR3 length equals 11 residues. This chain's CDR3 is CACNSDNEQFF. The DNA for the CDR3 is TGTGCCTGTAATTCTGACAATGAGCAGTTCTTC.

In regard to this clone: The same CDR3 also results from other DNA sequences found in this sample. The chain carries TRBV7-9 and TRBJ1-6; unclear D gene. The germline V and J ends were trimmed by 1 base and 9 bases, with 4 bases remaining between them. The germline CDR1 and CDR2 sequences are SEHNR and FQNEAQ (reference sequence). This CDR3 region has 12 residues. The CDR3 protein is CASSLVGSPLHF. Written as DNA, the CDR3 is TGTGCCAGCAGCTTAGTCGGTTCACCCCTCCACTTT.